The sequence of this T cell receptor beta chain was determined in a study of blood T cell repertoires in COVID-19 (dated by TCRdb to 2020 to 2022). With respect to the entire study: Samples covering the acute and convalescent phases of COVID-19 were provided by collaborators in the United States, Italy and Spain. Samples were obtained from the ongoing ImmuneRACE study (first 160 participants) and from roughly 1,300 subjects provided by 6 global collaborators. The sample metadata nearly always contained a de-identified subject ID, COVID-19 status, age in years and sex. The prospective study material was composed of cDNA or gDNA derived from T cells, B-cell-depleted T cells, or PBMCs. Deeply sampled blood TCRbeta repertoires from subjects exposed to, actively infected with, or recovered from COVID-19 were included in the dataset. A freely available public database, intended as a resource for researchers studying the immune response to SARS-CoV-2, is where the repertoires were released. HLA class I and class II types, where available, came from metadata supplied by the sample provider rather than from assay-based typing.

Including cysteine and phenylalanine, the CDR3 has 12 amino acids. Only the CDR3 part of the read is kept: 36 bases, read in frame from the first base. CDR1 and CDR2 are read off the germline V gene as SGHDT and YYEEEE. V gives up 2 bases and J gives up 7 bases, and the segment between their germline ends measures 7 bases. The count of this clone is one. Which antigen it targets is not known. No clone much larger than this one lies a single base away; base qualities are absent. The immunoSEQ Assay, a bias-controlled multiplex PCR, was used to amplify TCRbeta CDR3 regions from genomic DNA. Per the original workflow: The number of nucleated cells in each sample was estimated by amplification of reference gene primers within the assay. Sequence reads were collapsed and filtered to measure the absolute abundance of every unique TCRbeta CDR3 rearrangement. For each sample, productive Simpson clonality was calculated as the square root of Simpson's diversity index over productive rearrangements. What TCRdb holds here is the immuneACCESS table cut down to in-frame rearrangements. Part of the clones is not present; checked against another copy, under half of the missing clones reflect an unresolved V gene, and the others are unexplained. The V and J calls and the clone size are those of that table, but D and trimming were determined from the DNA. The sample contains about 70,000 clones, about 90% of them found a single time. The ten biggest clones cover roughly 5.2% of the sample.

Whole blood was collected in K2EDTA tubes by collaborating institutions according to the institutions' own protocols. Collaborator samples were shipped for TCRbeta analysis as frozen whole blood, isolated PBMCs, or DNA extracted from either sample type. The investigation overall reported the following: The quantity of clinical and demographic metadata differed by source and by participant and was supplied without curation.

Sequenced material: peripheral blood. This receptor was identified in a man aged 50 to 60 with active COVID-19. The V and J segments used are TRBV5-6 and TRBJ2-1; the D gene is unclear. CDR3 region: CASSFTGNEQFF. DNA sequence: TGTGCCAGCAGCTTTACCGGGAATGAGCAGTTCTTC.